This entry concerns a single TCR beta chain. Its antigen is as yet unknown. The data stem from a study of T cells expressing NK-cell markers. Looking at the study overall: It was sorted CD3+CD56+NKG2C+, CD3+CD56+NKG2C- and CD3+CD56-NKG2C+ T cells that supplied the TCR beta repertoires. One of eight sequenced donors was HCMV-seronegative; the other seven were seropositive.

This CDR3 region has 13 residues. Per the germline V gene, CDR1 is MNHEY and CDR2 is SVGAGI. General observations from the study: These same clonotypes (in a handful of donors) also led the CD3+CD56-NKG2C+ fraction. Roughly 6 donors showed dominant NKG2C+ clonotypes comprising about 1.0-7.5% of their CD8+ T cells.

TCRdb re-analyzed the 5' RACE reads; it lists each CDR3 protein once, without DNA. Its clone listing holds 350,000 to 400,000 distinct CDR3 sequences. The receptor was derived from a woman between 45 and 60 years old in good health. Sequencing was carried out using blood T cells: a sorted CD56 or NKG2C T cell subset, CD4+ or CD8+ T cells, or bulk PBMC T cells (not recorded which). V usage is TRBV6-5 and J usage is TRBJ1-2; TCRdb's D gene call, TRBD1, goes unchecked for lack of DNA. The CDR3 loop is CASSYPGHHGYTF.